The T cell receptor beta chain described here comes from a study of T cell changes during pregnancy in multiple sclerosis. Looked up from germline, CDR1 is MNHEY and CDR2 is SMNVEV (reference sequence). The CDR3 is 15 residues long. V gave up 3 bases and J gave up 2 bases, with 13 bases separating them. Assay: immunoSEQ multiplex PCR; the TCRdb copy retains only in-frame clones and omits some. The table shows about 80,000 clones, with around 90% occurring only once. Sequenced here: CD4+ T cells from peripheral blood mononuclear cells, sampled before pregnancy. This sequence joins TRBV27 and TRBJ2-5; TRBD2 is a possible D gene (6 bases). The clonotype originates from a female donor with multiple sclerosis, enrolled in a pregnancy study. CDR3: CASSFKGRRQETQYF. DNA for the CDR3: TGTGCCAGCAGTTTCAAAGGGAGGAGGCAAGAGACCCAGTACTTC.